Listed here is a single TCR beta chain. These data come from a study of blood T cell repertoires in COVID-19. Study-level background: The study drew acute and convalescent COVID-19 samples from the United States, Italy and Spain. Sources were T cells, B-cell-depleted T cells, or PBMCs; the material itself was cDNA or gDNA.

In the original analysis: How many nucleated cells were present was estimated from reference gene primer amplification. Sequencing used immunoSEQ multiplex PCR; TCRdb keeps in-frame clones, though not all of them. V and J calls and clone size come straight from that table; D and trimming were deduced from the DNA. This sample has 200,000 to 250,000 clones, with roughly 88% found just once. Per the germline V gene, CDR1 is SGHTA and CDR2 is FQGNSA. V trimming: 2 bases; J trimming: 3 bases; junction bases outside the gene matches: 7. The CDR3 consists of 16 residues. The sample comprised peripheral blood. This receptor was taken from a woman between 25 and 40 years old with COVID-19, enrolled during active disease. This sequence joins TRBV7-2 and TRBJ2-5, with 9 bases fitting TRBD1. The CDR3, as DNA: TGTGCCAGCAGCTTACCCTGGGACAGGGTGGAAGAGACCCAGTACTTC. Translating gives CASSLPWDRVEETQYF.